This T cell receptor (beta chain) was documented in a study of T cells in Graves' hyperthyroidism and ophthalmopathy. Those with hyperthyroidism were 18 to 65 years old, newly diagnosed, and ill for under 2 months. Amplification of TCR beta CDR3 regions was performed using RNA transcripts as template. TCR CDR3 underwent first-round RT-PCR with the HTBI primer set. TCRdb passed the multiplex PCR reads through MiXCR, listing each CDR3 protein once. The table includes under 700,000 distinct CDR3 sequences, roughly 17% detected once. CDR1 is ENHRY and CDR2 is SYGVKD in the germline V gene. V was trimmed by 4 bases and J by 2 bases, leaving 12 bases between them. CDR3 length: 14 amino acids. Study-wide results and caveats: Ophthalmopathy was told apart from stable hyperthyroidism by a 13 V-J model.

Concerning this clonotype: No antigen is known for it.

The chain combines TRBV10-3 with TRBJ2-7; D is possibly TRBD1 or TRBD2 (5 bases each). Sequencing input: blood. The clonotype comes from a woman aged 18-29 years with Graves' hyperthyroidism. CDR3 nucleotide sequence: TGTGCCATCAGTGGCGCCGGGGCCCCCTACGAGCAGTACTTC. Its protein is CAISGAGAPYEQYF.